These 7 T cell receptor beta chains share one sample of origin, sequenced in a study of blood T cell repertoires in COVID-19. Assay used: immunoSEQ multiplex PCR; TCRdb lists only in-frame clones, some missing. The data contain some 200,000 clones, about 93% of them singletons. Specimen: peripheral blood. These receptors came from a young man with COVID-19, enrolled during active disease.

V and J are TRBV24-1 and TRBJ2-1; D is perhaps TRBD1 (6 bases). The CDR3 contains 12 residues. Trimming left V 4 bases short and J 9 bases short, with 9 bases between. Germline V gene lookup returns CDR1 KGHDR and CDR2 SFDVKD. The CDR3 here is CATSDTGTEQFF. The CDR3 region has the DNA TGTGCCACCAGTGACACAGGGACTGAGCAGTTCTTC.

In this sample, this clone turned up once. The J gene is TRBJ2-5, the V gene TRBV24-1; maybe TRBD1 (6 bases). V dropped 7 bases and J dropped 3 bases, with 11 bases sitting between them. CDR1 is KGHDR and CDR2 is SFDVKD in the germline V gene. The CDR3 runs 13 residues. The CDR3 bases are TGTGCCACCAGCGGGAACAGGGAAGAGACCCAGTACTTC. Residues: CATSGNREETQYF.

The chain recombines TRBV29-1 with TRBJ2-2, with 11 bases aligning to TRBD1. The germline V gene has CDR1 SQVTM and CDR2 ANQGSEA. This CDR3 comprises 13 residues. V lost 4 bases, J lost 7 bases, and 2 bases stayed unmatched. The CDR3, as DNA: TGCAGCGTTGTGGACAGGGGGCACGGGGAGCTGTTTTTT. As protein: CSVVDRGHGELFF.

This clone was counted only a few times. This chain links TRBV27 with TRBJ1-1, with D possibly TRBD1 on 6 matching bases. Germline values: CDR1 MNHEY, CDR2 SMNVEV (reference sequence). The CDR3 is made up of 15 amino acids. Trimming cost V 6 bases and J 0 bases, with 14 bases left between them. The CDR3 DNA sequence: TGTGCCAGCAGAACTACACAGGGAATGAACACTGAAGCTTTCTTT. Its protein product is CASRTTQGMNTEAFF.

The V and J genes are TRBV19 and TRBJ1-2; weak D call: TRBD1 (6 bases). CDR1 and CDR2 (germline): LNHDA, SQIVND (reference sequence). V was clipped by 3 bases and J by 0 bases, with 17 bases between them. There are 17 residues in the CDR3. CDR3 in amino acids: CASSMGLRDTANYGYTF. The CDR3 DNA reads as TGTGCCAGTAGTATGGGATTAAGGGACACGGCTAACTATGGCTACACCTTC.

This sequence joins TRBV29-1 and TRBJ2-7, with 8 bases fitting TRBD1. This CDR3 comprises 14 residues. Germline-derived CDR1 and CDR2 are SQVTM and ANQGSEA. V was clipped by 4 bases and J by 2 bases; unmatched bases: 7. Written as DNA, the CDR3 is TGCAGCGTTGCGGGGGACAGGCCAACCTACGAGCAGTACTTC. It encodes CSVAGDRPTYEQYF.

V is TRBV7-9 and J is TRBJ1-5; 9 positions match TRBD1. CDR3 length: 16 amino acids. Germline CDR1 and CDR2: SEHNR and FQNEAQ (reference sequence). V was clipped by 5 bases and J by 4 bases; unmatched bases: 9. CDR3 region: CASSTDDRGGNQPQHF. CDR3 DNA: TGTGCCAGCAGCACCGACGACAGGGGGGGTAATCAGCCCCAGCATTTT.